This T cell receptor beta chain was captured in a study of T cell repertoires in cytomegalovirus infection. Whole-study context: Public TCR beta signatures indicated both CMV infection and matching HLA type. General study points: There were HLA-C-restricted CMV-specific TCR beta clonotypes dominating the ex vivo response.

This clonotype was recorded many times. The antigen is undetermined. MiXCR, run by TCRdb on the reads, gives a single entry per CDR3 protein. The data contain hundreds of thousands of distinct CDR3 sequences, about 33% of them singletons. This specimen consisted of cultured PBMCs, obtained from culture after CMV antigen stimulation. This TCR derives from a human donor in good health (CMV status not recorded). Some clones in this sample may be carry-over from other donors' samples.

In DNA, the CDR3 is TGTGCCATCAGTGAGTCTAGGATCTTACGGGGAAGGCACCAAGAGACCCAGTACTTC. This sequence encodes CAISESRILRGRHQETQYF. The rearrangement links TRBV10-3 to TRBJ2-5, with D perhaps TRBD2 (5 bases). The CDR3 runs 19 residues. Germline CDR1 reads ENHRY; CDR2 reads SYGVKD. V lost 0 bases, J lost 0 bases, and 20 bases lay in between.